The source of this T cell receptor beta chain is a study of identical twins. Unique molecular identifiers were present on the cDNA, and a universal primer site came from template switching. TCRdb ran MiXCR on the 5' RACE reads and lists one entry per CDR3 protein. The data contain 500,000 to 650,000 distinct CDR3 sequences, 20% to 25% of them singletons. The V gene lost 5 bases and the J gene lost 10 bases, with 18 bases spanning the gap. This CDR3 region has 14 residues. Germline CDR1 is SGHTA and CDR2 is FQGNSA. Everyone who donated was a healthy Caucasian. This clonotype was detected a few times. The sample was also linked to a second study, of yellow fever vaccine responses in identical twins.

The source of this sequence is a woman aged 18-30 years in good health. The chain couples TRBV7-2 to TRBJ2-1; D remains ambiguous. Material for sequencing was CD4+ T cells sorted from blood. DNA for the CDR3: TGTGCCAGCAGCGTGTTGGGCACCTCCCGAGAGCAGTTCTTC. Translation gives CASSVLGTSREQFF.